The 27 T cell receptor beta chains below were found in one sample sequenced in a study of blood T cell repertoires in COVID-19. Libraries were prepared by immunoSEQ multiplex PCR; TCRdb keeps only in-frame clonotypes and omits some of them. This table has 32,000 or so clones, around 90% appearing once. Material for sequencing was peripheral blood. The receptors here all came from a man between 45 and 60 years old with active or convalescent COVID-19.

CDR3 sequence (DNA): TGTGCCAGCGTCTTTCGCACTAGCGGGAGCGACAATGAGCAGTTCTTC. It encodes CASVFRTSGSDNEQFF. The chain carries TRBV7-9 and TRBJ2-1, with 11 bases aligning to TRBD2. The J segment lost 5 bases and the V segment lost 8 bases, leaving 11 bases of the junction unmatched. Germline assignment: CDR1 SEHNR and CDR2 FQNEAQ (reference sequence). The CDR3 runs to 16 residues.

This clone showed up just once. This chain uses TRBV27 with TRBJ2-7; TRBD1 is a possible D gene (7 bases). The V and J ends lost 2 bases and 4 bases respectively, with 12 bases between them. The CDR3 totals 14 residues. Germline V lookup: CDR1 MNHEY, CDR2 SMNVEV (reference sequence). The CDR3 DNA follows: TGTGCCAGCAGTTTAAGTCCAGGGGGGTACGAGCAGTACTTC. This encodes CASSLSPGGYEQYF.

The rearrangement links TRBV19 to TRBJ2-1; 10 bases fit TRBD1. V shed 3 bases, J shed 7 bases, and the junction held 9 bases outside the gene matches. This CDR3 has 16 amino acids. Per germline, CDR1 LNHDA and CDR2 SQIVND (reference sequence). CDR3: CASSMIGTGALNEQFF. The CDR3 nucleotides read TGTGCCAGTAGTATGATCGGGACAGGGGCGTTGAATGAGCAGTTCTTC.

The rearrangement uses TRBV28 and TRBJ2-7, with TRBD1 matching 10 bases. Germline V gene sequence: CDR1 MDHEN, CDR2 SYDVKM. The J segment lost 3 bases and the V segment lost 6 bases, leaving 8 bases of the junction unmatched. This CDR3 has 15 residues. The CDR3 sequence is CASRLGTGDLYEQYF. CDR3 DNA: TGTGCCAGCAGGTTGGGGACAGGGGACCTCTACGAGCAGTACTTC.

This rearrangement joins TRBV4-3 to TRBJ2-7, with 7 bases that match TRBD2. V was pared by 4 bases and J by 5 bases, with 17 bases of the junction left unmatched. The CDR3 is 17 residues long. CDR1 LGHNA and CDR2 YSLEER come from the germline V gene. The CDR3 region has the DNA TGCGCCAGCAGCCCCCTCGCTAGCGGAAGGTCAAGGGACGAGCAGTACTTC. It is translated as CASSPLASGRSRDEQYF.

The gene calls are TRBV6-6 and TRBJ1-5, with a weak D call TRBD1 (5 bases). The CDR3 totals 14 residues. Trimming removed 4 bases at V and 2 bases at J, with 9 bases between. In germline, CDR1 is MNHNY, CDR2 SVGAGI (reference sequence). The CDR3 reads CASSWTSGNQPQHF. The CDR3 DNA reads as TGTGCCAGCAGTTGGACATCGGGCAATCAGCCCCAGCATTTT.

V gene TRBV27 combines with J gene TRBJ1-5, with 9 bases identical to TRBD1. Per germline, CDR1 MNHEY and CDR2 SMNVEV (reference sequence). There are 16 residues in the CDR3. V gave up 2 bases and J gave up 4 bases; unmatched junction bases: 6. The CDR3 DNA reads as TGTGCCAGCAGTTTAAGAGGGACAGGGTTTAATCAGCCCCAGCATTTT. This encodes CASSLRGTGFNQPQHF.

This chain connects TRBV7-3 to TRBJ2-1, with 9 bases lining up with TRBD1. CDR3 size: 15 residues. The V gene end was trimmed by 5 bases and the J gene end by 1 base; junction bases not matched to a gene: 3. Per germline, CDR1 SGHTA and CDR2 FQGTGA. The CDR3 nucleotides are TGTGCCAGCAGCCTCGGGACAGGGTCCTACAATGAGCAGTTCTTC. This translates into CASSLGTGSYNEQFF.

The chain recombines TRBV5-4 with TRBJ2-5, with 9 bases aligning to TRBD1. Germline assignment: CDR1 SGHNT and CDR2 YYREEE (reference sequence). CDR3 size: 14 residues. Trimming at V came to 3 bases and at J to 2 bases, leaving 2 bases not matched to a gene. The CDR3 DNA reads TGTGCCAGCAGCTGGGGACAGGGACAAGAGACCCAGTACTTC. This encodes CASSWGQGQETQYF.

The V gene is TRBV18, the J gene TRBJ2-1; TRBD2 aligns across 13 bases. V was clipped by 2 bases and J by 3 bases; unmatched bases: 1. The CDR3 loop spans 16 amino acids. Per the germline V gene, CDR1 is KGHSH and CDR2 is LQKENI. CDR3 residues: CASSPGTSGDYNEQFF. The CDR3 nucleotides read TGTGCCAGCTCACCAGGGACTAGCGGGGACTACAATGAGCAGTTCTTC.

The V call is TRBV5-4, the J call TRBJ2-1; the match to TRBD2 covers 13 bases. The germline V gene has CDR1 SGHNT and CDR2 YYREEE (reference sequence). The junction had 3 bases not matched to a gene; V was cut back by 2 bases and J by 4 bases. The CDR3 runs 16 residues. The CDR3 coding sequence is TGTGCCAGCAGCTTAAGGACTAGCGGGAGTTACAATGAGCAGTTCTTC. This codes for CASSLRTSGSYNEQFF.

The chain uses TRBV6-5 and TRBJ1-2; a weak D match, TRBD1 (6 bases). With 8 bases removed from V and 1 base from J, the gap between germline ends came to 8 bases. The CDR3 has 12 residues. Germline V gene sequence: CDR1 MNHEY, CDR2 SVGAGI. The CDR3 reads CASRDINYGYTF. The DNA for the CDR3 is TGTGCCAGCCGGGACATTAACTATGGCTACACCTTC.

DNA of the CDR3: TGCGCCAGCAGCCAAGGGCGCCAGGGCGGTTGGACTGAAGCTTTCTTT. Amino acid sequence: CASSQGRQGGWTEAFF. The chain carries TRBV4-3 and TRBJ1-1; tentative D call: TRBD1 (5 bases). The CDR3 spans 16 residues. Trimming shortened V by 1 base and J by 5 bases, and 17 bases separated the two germline ends. Germline V lookup: CDR1 LGHNA, CDR2 YSLEER.

V gene TRBV4-1 combines with J gene TRBJ2-7; tentative D call: TRBD2 (5 bases). Germline V gene data show CDR1 as MGHRA and CDR2 as YSYEKL. The CDR3 extends over 13 amino acids. Trimming cost V 4 bases and J 1 base, with 8 bases left between them. The DNA of the CDR3 is TGCGCCAGCAGCCGAGGACTGTCCTACGAGCAGTACTTC. Translated, it gives CASSRGLSYEQYF.

A few counts support this clone. This chain joins TRBV10-3 and TRBJ2-1, with D possibly TRBD2 on 6 matching bases. The length of the CDR3 is 15 residues. In germline, CDR1 is ENHRY, CDR2 SYGVKD. The V end lost 7 bases, the J end lost 0 bases, and 13 bases lay between the germline ends. CDR3 coding DNA: TGTGCCATCAAAGCGGAGGGAAGCTCCTACAATGAGCAGTTCTTC. Protein product: CAIKAEGSSYNEQFF.

The chain recombines TRBV9 with TRBJ2-5; TRBD1 aligns across 10 bases. Germline V gene data show CDR1 as SGDLS and CDR2 as YYNGEE. The CDR3 extends over 12 amino acids. The V segment lost 7 bases and the J segment 5 bases; nucleotides outside the gene matches: 2. The CDR3 loop reads CASGQGVETQYF. Written as DNA, the CDR3 is TGTGCCAGCGGACAGGGGGTCGAGACCCAGTACTTC.

Note on this clone: Compared with germline, one end of the junction differs, possibly owing to a read error. The rearrangement joins TRBV7-7 to TRBJ2-5; D is ambiguous. The V gene's germline CDR1 is SSHAT and CDR2 FNYEAQ (reference sequence). This CDR3 is 14 amino acids long. CDR3 in amino acids: CASSLGRKQETQYF. The CDR3 DNA sequence: TGTGCTAGCAGCTTGGGCAGGAAGCAAGAGACCCAGTACTTC.

The J gene is TRBJ1-1, the V gene TRBV19; unclear D gene. CDR1 LNHDA and CDR2 SQIVND come from the germline V gene (reference sequence). The CDR3 totals 14 residues. The V end lost 3 bases, the J end lost 4 bases, and 12 bases lay between the germline ends. CDR3 in DNA: TGTGCCAGTAGTATCCGGGATGTTCTCACTGAAGCTTTCTTT. Residues: CASSIRDVLTEAFF. Together with reference TRBV19 and TRBJ1-1, the CDR3 gives the full variable domain: DGGITQSPKYLFRKEGQNVTLSCEQNLNHDAMYWYRQDPGQGLRLIYYSQIVNDFQKGDIAEGYSVSREKKESFPLTVTSAQKNPTAFYLCASSIRDVLTEAFFGQGTRLTVV.

V gene TRBV11-2 combines with J gene TRBJ2-7; D possibly corresponds to TRBD2 (6 bases). V was shortened by 2 bases and J by 3 bases, with 17 bases between the two germline ends. The CDR3 consists of 16 residues. CDR1 is SGHAT and CDR2 is FQNNGV in the germline V gene. The CDR3 region is CASSLYGGSLNYEQYF. The CDR3 coding sequence is TGTGCCAGCAGCTTATATGGAGGGTCCTTGAACTACGAGCAGTACTTC.

The V gene is TRBV19, the J gene TRBJ2-3; 10 positions match TRBD2. Germline CDR1 reads LNHDA; CDR2 reads SQIVND (reference sequence). The CDR3 totals 17 residues. The V and J ends lost 7 bases and 2 bases, in that order; junction bases with no gene match: 12. The chain's CDR3 is CASMATASGSSTDTQYF. CDR3 in DNA: TGTGCCAGTATGGCGACGGCTAGCGGGAGTTCCACAGATACGCAGTATTTT.

The rearrangement links TRBV5-1 to TRBJ2-2; the match to TRBD2 covers 12 bases. V shed 3 bases, J shed 5 bases, and the junction held 8 bases outside the gene matches. The V gene's germline CDR1 is SGHRS and CDR2 YFSETQ. The CDR3 extends over 17 amino acids. The DNA of the CDR3 is TGCGCCAGCAGCTCCGGGACTAGCGGGTTATTGACCGGGGAGCTGTTTTTT. It translates to CASSSGTSGLLTGELFF.

The chain is built from TRBV4-1 and TRBJ2-3; D possibly corresponds to TRBD2 (6 bases). V was clipped by 4 bases and J by 0 bases, with 8 bases between them. The CDR3 is 14 residues long. Germline CDR1 and CDR2: MGHRA and YSYEKL. The chain's CDR3 is CASSLSGSTDTQYF. In nucleotides, the CDR3 is TGCGCCAGCAGCCTTAGCGGTAGCACAGATACGCAGTATTTT.

The chain has TRBV7-2 and TRBJ1-1; TRBD1 might be the D (5 bases). The CDR3 loop spans 16 amino acids. Germline V gene data show CDR1 as SGHTA and CDR2 as FQGNSA. V shed 1 base and J shed 1 base, with 13 bases lying between them. The DNA for the CDR3 is TGTGCCAGCAGCTTAGTTTGGGGCGGGGGGAACACTGAAGCTTTCTTT. Protein: CASSLVWGGGNTEAFF.

The rearrangement uses TRBV4-2 and TRBJ1-1; TRBD1 matches 9 bases. Germline values: CDR1 LGHNA, CDR2 YNFKEQ. The trim removed 3 bases at V and 2 bases at J, leaving 4 bases unmatched. This CDR3 spans 15 amino acids. DNA of the CDR3: TGTGCCAGCAGCCAGAAACAGGGGGCTAACACTGAAGCTTTCTTT. It translates to CASSQKQGANTEAFF.

J is TRBJ2-5 and V is TRBV6-5; D possibly corresponds to TRBD2 (6 bases). V was shortened by 8 bases and J by 5 bases, with 15 bases between the two germline ends. Germline-derived CDR1 and CDR2 are MNHEY and SVGAGI. The CDR3 has 13 residues. The CDR3 sequence: CASSPGREETQYF. CDR3 DNA sequence: TGTGCCAGCTCCCCGGGTCGGGAGGAGACCCAGTACTTC.

This clone is medium-sized (0.01 to 0.1%) in the sample. The genes are TRBV24-1 and TRBJ2-1; TRBD1 matches at 10 bases. Trimming at V came to 4 bases and at J to 5 bases, leaving 7 bases not matched to a gene. Germline CDR1 and CDR2: KGHDR and SFDVKD. The CDR3 is 16 residues long. In nucleotides, the CDR3 is TGTGCCACCAGTGACACTGGGACAGGGGCTCACAATGAGCAGTTCTTC. Translated: CATSDTGTGAHNEQFF.

The chain employs TRBV4-3 and TRBJ2-2; 8 bases match TRBD2. Trimming at V came to 1 base and at J to 7 bases, leaving 11 bases not matched to a gene. Germline lookup yields CDR1 LGHNA and CDR2 YSLEER. The CDR3 covers 17 residues. DNA for the CDR3: TGCGCCAGCAGCCAAGGAATAACGGGAGGGCCGAGCGGGGAGCTGTTTTTT. It yields the protein CASSQGITGGPSGELFF.